A selection of T cell receptor beta chains follows, all from one sample in a study of T cell responses to AZD1222 COVID-19 vaccine. Assay used: immunoSEQ multiplex PCR; TCRdb lists only in-frame clones, some missing. The sample lists 95,000 to 150,000 clones; more than 70% were seen once. The sample here was peripheral blood, taken on day 0 of AZD1222 vaccination. These receptors were obtained from an adult in good health. CDR3s include the opening cysteine and the closing phenylalanine or tryptophan. The D gene is left open where the match is weak. Only some rows state a clone size, as once, few, many or a class for expanded clones.

clone_size: -
j_call: TRBJ2-7
d_call: -
v_call: TRBV6-6
cdr3_nt: TGTGCCAGCGGGCCGGACAGCCCCTACGAGCAGTACTTC
cdr3_aa: CASGPDSPYEQYF

clone_size: -
j_call: TRBJ2-7
d_call: TRBD1
v_call: TRBV5-4
cdr3_nt: TGTGCCAGCAGTGGGGGACGATGGGACAGGGTGAACGAGCAGTACTTC
cdr3_aa: CASSGGRWDRVNEQYF

clone_size: -
j_call: TRBJ1-1
d_call: -
v_call: TRBV9
cdr3_nt: TGTGCCAGCAGCGTAGTAGGTGAGAACACTGAAGCTTTCTTT
cdr3_aa: CASSVVGENTEAFF

clone_size: -
j_call: TRBJ1-4
d_call: -
v_call: TRBV6-5
cdr3_nt: TGTGCCAGCAGTTACAGGGATTCGGGGGAAAAACTGTTTTTT
cdr3_aa: CASSYRDSGEKLFF

clone_size: -
j_call: TRBJ1-3
d_call: -
v_call: TRBV10-3
cdr3_nt: TGTGCCATCAGTGACCCCCAGGGGTCGGTGGACACCATATATTTT
cdr3_aa: CAISDPQGSVDTIYF

clone_size: -
j_call: TRBJ1-5
d_call: -
v_call: TRBV19
cdr3_nt: TGTGCCAGTAGTATAAGCCCGACACCCAGAGTGAATCAGCCCCAGCATTTT
cdr3_aa: CASSISPTPRVNQPQHF

clone_size: -
j_call: TRBJ1-1
d_call: TRBD1
v_call: TRBV24-1
cdr3_nt: TGTGCCACCAGTGAGAATACCCCCGGGACAGGCTCACGGAACACTGAAGCTTTCTTT
cdr3_aa: CATSENTPGTGSRNTEAFF

clone_size: few
j_call: TRBJ1-2
d_call: TRBD1
v_call: TRBV7-9
cdr3_nt: TGTGCCAGCAACCTACAGGGGTTAGATAACTATGGCTACACCTTC
cdr3_aa: CASNLQGLDNYGYTF

clone_size: few
j_call: TRBJ1-4
d_call: -
v_call: TRBV11-3
cdr3_nt: TGTGCCAGCAGCACCAGTATCGGTTGGGGAGTGCCTAATGAAAAACTGTTTTTT
cdr3_aa: CASSTSIGWGVPNEKLFF

clone_size: -
j_call: TRBJ2-5
d_call: -
v_call: TRBV7-8
cdr3_nt: TGTGCCAGCAGCTTACCGGCCGGGACCCAGTACTTC
cdr3_aa: CASSLPAGTQYF

clone_size: -
j_call: TRBJ1-6
d_call: -
v_call: TRBV5-6
cdr3_nt: TGTGCCAGCAGCGACCGTGGTTTTCTAGGAAGCTATTCACCCCTCCACTTT
cdr3_aa: CASSDRGFLGSYSPLHF

clone_size: -
j_call: TRBJ1-4
d_call: -
v_call: TRBV28
cdr3_nt: TGTGCCAGCAGTTATTGGGGGATGCGAGCAACTAATGAAAAACTGTTTTTT
cdr3_aa: CASSYWGMRATNEKLFF

clone_size: few
j_call: TRBJ1-4
d_call: -
v_call: TRBV7-9
cdr3_nt: TGTGCCAGCAGCTTATTGGGGAGCTCGAGACTGTTTTTT
cdr3_aa: CASSLLGSSRLFF

clone_size: few
j_call: TRBJ2-3
d_call: TRBD2
v_call: TRBV5-1
cdr3_nt: TGCGCCAGCGAAAGCGGGAACGCAGATACGCAGTATTTT
cdr3_aa: CASESGNADTQYF

clone_size: few
j_call: TRBJ2-7
d_call: -
v_call: TRBV11-3
cdr3_nt: TGTGCCAGCAGCCCACCGACCCGGGACTCCTACTACGAGCAGTACTTC
cdr3_aa: CASSPPTRDSYYEQYF

clone_size: -
j_call: TRBJ2-7
d_call: -
v_call: TRBV7-2
cdr3_nt: TGTGCCAGCAGCTACCACTACGAGCAGTACTTC
cdr3_aa: CASSYHYEQYF

clone_size: few
j_call: TRBJ2-7
d_call: -
v_call: TRBV28
cdr3_nt: TGTGCCAGCAGTCTATCTGCCTACAGTATCTCCTACGAGCAGTACTTC
cdr3_aa: CASSLSAYSISYEQYF

clone_size: once
j_call: TRBJ2-7
d_call: -
v_call: TRBV3-1/TRBV3-2
cdr3_nt: TGTGCCAGCAGCCCCGGGGGCGGAGTAGGGTCTGGGCAGTACTTC
cdr3_aa: CASSPGGGVGSGQYF

clone_size: -
j_call: TRBJ1-5
d_call: -
v_call: TRBV6-5
cdr3_nt: TGTGCCAGCAGTTACTCGAGAAATCAGCCCCAGCATTTT
cdr3_aa: CASSYSRNQPQHF

clone_size: -
j_call: TRBJ1-2
d_call: -
v_call: TRBV4-3
cdr3_nt: TGCGCCAGCAGCCAAGGCACCCAACCTAACTATGGCTACACCTTC
cdr3_aa: CASSQGTQPNYGYTF

clone_size: -
j_call: TRBJ1-1
d_call: -
v_call: TRBV24-1
cdr3_nt: TGTGCCACCAGTGATCGAGGCGGGGTTACTGAAGCTTTCTTT
cdr3_aa: CATSDRGGVTEAFF

clone_size: -
j_call: TRBJ1-3
d_call: TRBD1
v_call: TRBV7-3
cdr3_nt: TGTGCCAGCAGCTCCGACCGATCGGACAGGACTAATCATTTGGACACCATATATTTT
cdr3_aa: CASSSDRSDRTNHLDTIYF

clone_size: -
j_call: TRBJ2-1
d_call: TRBD2
v_call: TRBV7-2
cdr3_nt: TGTGCCAGCAGCCGGGGGACTAGATCCTACAATGAGCAGTTCTTC
cdr3_aa: CASSRGTRSYNEQFF

clone_size: -
j_call: TRBJ2-7
d_call: -
v_call: TRBV4-3
cdr3_nt: TGCGCCAGCAGCCAAGATGGGTTCGGGAACGAGCAGTACTTC
cdr3_aa: CASSQDGFGNEQYF

clone_size: -
j_call: TRBJ2-7
d_call: -
v_call: TRBV2
cdr3_nt: TGTGCCAGCAATGGAGGGGACACAAGATTCTACGAGCAGTACTTC
cdr3_aa: CASNGGDTRFYEQYF

clone_size: -
j_call: TRBJ1-1
d_call: -
v_call: TRBV10-3
cdr3_nt: TGTGCCATCAGTAACAGGGAGAACACTGAAGCTTTCTTT
cdr3_aa: CAISNRENTEAFF